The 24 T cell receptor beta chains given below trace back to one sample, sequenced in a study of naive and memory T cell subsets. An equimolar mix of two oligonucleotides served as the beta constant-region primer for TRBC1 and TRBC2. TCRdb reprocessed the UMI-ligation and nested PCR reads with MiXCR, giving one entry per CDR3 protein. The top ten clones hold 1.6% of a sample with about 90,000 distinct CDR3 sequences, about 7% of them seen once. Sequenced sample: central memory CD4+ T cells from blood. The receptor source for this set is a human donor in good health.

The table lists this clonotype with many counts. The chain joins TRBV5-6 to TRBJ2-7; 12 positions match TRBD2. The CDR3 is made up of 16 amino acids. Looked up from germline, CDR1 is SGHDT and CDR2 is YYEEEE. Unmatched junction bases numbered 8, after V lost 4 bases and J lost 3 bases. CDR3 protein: CASSTEGLAGYYEQYF. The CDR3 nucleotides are TGTGCCAGCAGCACCGAGGGACTAGCGGGCTACTACGAGCAGTACTTC.

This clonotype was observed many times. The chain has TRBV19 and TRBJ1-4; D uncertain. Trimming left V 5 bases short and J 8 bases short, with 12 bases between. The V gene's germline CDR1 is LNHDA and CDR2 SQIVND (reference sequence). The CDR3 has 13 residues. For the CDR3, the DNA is TGTGCCAGTAGTGGGGTCCCCGGGGAAAAACTGTTTTTT. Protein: CASSGVPGEKLFF.

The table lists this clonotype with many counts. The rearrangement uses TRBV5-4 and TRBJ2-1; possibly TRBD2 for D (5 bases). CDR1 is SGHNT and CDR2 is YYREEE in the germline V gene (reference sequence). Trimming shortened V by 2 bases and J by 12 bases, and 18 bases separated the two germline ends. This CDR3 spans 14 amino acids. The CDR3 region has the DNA TGTGCCAGCAGCTTCGCGGGTAGCCCTATTTTGCAGTTCTTC. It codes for CASSFAGSPILQFF.

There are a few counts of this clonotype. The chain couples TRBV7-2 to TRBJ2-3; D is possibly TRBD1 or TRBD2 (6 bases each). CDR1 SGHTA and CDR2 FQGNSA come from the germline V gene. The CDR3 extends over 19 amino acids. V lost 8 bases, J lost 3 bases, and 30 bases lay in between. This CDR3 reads CASGYRVGLGGPKTDTQYF. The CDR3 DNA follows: TGTGCCAGCGGATACAGGGTCGGGCTTGGGGGGCCGAAGACAGATACGCAGTATTTT. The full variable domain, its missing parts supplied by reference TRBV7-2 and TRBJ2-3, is GAGVSQSPSNKVTEKGKDVELRCDPISGHTALYWYRQSLGQGLEFLIYFQGNSAPDKSGLPSDRFSAERTGGSVSTLTIQRTQQEDSAVYLCASGYRVGLGGPKTDTQYFGPGTRLTVL.

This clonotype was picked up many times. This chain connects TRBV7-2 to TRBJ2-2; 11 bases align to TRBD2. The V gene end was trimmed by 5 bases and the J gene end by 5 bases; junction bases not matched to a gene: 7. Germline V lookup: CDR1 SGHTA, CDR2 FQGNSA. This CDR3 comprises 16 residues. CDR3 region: CASSLTSGGKTGELFF. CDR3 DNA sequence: TGTGCCAGCAGCCTCACTAGCGGGGGAAAAACCGGGGAGCTGTTTTTT.

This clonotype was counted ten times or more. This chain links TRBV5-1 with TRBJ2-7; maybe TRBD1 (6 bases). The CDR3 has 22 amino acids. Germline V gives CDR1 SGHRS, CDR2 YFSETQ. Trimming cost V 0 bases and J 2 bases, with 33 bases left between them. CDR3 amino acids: CASSLDGFNTVGRDKHTYEQYF. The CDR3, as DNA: TGCGCCAGCAGCTTGGATGGGTTCAATACCGTGGGCCGGGACAAACATACCTACGAGCAGTACTTC. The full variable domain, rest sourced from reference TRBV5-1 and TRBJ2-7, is KAGVTQTPRYLIKTRGQQVTLSCSPISGHRSVSWYQQTPGQGLQFLFEYFSETQRNKGNFPGRFSGRQFSNSRSEMNVSTLELGDSALYLCASSLDGFNTVGRDKHTYEQYFGPGTRLTVT.

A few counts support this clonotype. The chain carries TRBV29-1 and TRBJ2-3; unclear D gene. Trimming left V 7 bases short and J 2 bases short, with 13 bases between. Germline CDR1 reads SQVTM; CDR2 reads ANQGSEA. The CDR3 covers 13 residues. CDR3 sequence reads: CSALAYSTDTQYF. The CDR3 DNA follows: TGCAGCGCCCTGGCATATTCCACAGATACGCAGTATTTT.

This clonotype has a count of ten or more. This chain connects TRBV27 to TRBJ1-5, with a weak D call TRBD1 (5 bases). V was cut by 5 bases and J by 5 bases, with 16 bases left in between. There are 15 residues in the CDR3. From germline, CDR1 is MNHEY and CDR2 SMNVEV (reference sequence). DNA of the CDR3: TGTGCCAGCAGTGCGTTCGGGGCTCCGCATCAGCCCCAGCATTTT. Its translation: CASSAFGAPHQPQHF.

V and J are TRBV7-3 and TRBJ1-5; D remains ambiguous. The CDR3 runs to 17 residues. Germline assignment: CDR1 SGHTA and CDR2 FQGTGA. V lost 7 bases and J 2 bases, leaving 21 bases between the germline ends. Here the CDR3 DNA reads TGTGCCAGCAACCAATCCGGTTCTAGGGTTTGCAATCAGCCCCAGCATTTT. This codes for CASNQSGSRVCNQPQHF.

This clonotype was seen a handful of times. CDR3 sequence: CASSQEPRGRLGELFF. CDR3 coding DNA: TGCGCCAGCAGCCAAGAACCCAGGGGGCGGCTCGGGGAGCTGTTTTTT. The chain links TRBV4-3 to TRBJ2-2; the match to TRBD1 covers 8 bases. The CDR3 spans 16 residues. V shed 0 bases, J shed 7 bases, and the junction held 7 bases outside the gene matches. The germline CDR1 and CDR2 sequences are LGHNA and YSLEER.

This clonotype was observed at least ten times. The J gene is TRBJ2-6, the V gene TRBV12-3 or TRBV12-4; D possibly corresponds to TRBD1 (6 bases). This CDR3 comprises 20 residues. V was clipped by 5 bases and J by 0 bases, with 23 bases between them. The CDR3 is CASSLTIGLGQSSGANVLTF. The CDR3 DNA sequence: TGTGCCAGCAGTCTTACTATAGGGTTGGGACAAAGCTCTGGGGCCAACGTCCTGACTTTC.

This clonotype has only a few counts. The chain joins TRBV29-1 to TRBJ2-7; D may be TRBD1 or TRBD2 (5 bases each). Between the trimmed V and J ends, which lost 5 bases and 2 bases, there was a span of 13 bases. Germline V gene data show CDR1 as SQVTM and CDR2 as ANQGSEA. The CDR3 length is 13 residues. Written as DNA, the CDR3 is TGCAGCGTTTCCCCGGGGCAGCCCTACGAGCAGTACTTC. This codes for CSVSPGQPYEQYF.

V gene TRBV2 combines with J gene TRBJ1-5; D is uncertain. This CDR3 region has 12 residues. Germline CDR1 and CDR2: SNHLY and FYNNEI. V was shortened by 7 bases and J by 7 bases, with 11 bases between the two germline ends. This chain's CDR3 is CASMGSDQPQHF. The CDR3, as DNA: TGTGCCAGCATGGGTTCAGACCAGCCCCAGCATTTT.

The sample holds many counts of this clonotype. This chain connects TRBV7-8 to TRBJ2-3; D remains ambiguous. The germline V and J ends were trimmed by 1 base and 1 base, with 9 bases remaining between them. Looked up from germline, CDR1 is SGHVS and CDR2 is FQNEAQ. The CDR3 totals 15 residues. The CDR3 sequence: CASSLVARGTDTQYF. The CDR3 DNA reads TGTGCCAGCAGCTTAGTGGCTAGGGGCACAGATACGCAGTATTTT.

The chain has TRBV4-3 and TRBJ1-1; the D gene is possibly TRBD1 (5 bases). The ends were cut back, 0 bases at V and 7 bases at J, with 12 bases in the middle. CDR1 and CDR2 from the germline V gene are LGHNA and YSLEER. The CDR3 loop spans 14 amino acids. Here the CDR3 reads CASSQDWDRIEAFF. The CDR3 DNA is TGCGCCAGCAGCCAAGACTGGGACCGGATTGAAGCTTTCTTT.

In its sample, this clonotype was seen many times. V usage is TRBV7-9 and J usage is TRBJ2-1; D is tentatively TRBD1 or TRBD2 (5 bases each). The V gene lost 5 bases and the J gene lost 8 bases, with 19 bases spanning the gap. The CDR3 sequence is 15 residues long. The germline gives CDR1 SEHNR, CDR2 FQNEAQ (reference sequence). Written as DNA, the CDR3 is TGTGCCAGCAGCCCGGCGGGCCGGCAGGGTGATGAGCAGTTCTTC. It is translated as CASSPAGRQGDEQFF.

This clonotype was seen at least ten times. The CDR3, as DNA: TGTGCCAGCAGCCGGGCTATCGGGACAGGGCCCTACGAGCAGTACTTC. As protein: CASSRAIGTGPYEQYF. The rearrangement uses TRBV4-2 and TRBJ2-7; 9 bases line up with TRBD1. Trimming took 4 bases from V and 2 from J; bases not matched to a gene: 9. CDR3 length: 16 amino acids. Germline assignment: CDR1 LGHNA and CDR2 YNFKEQ.

The CDR3 loop is CASLRGYSYNEQFF. In DNA, the CDR3 is TGTGCCAGCCTCCGGGGATACTCCTACAATGAGCAGTTCTTC. The rearrangement joins TRBV11-2 to TRBJ2-1, with a tentative D call TRBD2 (5 bases). The V end was cut by 8 bases, the J end by 0 bases, with 11 bases between. The CDR3 sequence is 14 residues long. Germline lookup yields CDR1 SGHAT and CDR2 FQNNGV. The full variable domain, with the rest looked up from reference TRBV11-2 and TRBJ2-1, is EAGVAQSPRYKIIEKRQSVAFWCNPISGHATLYWYQQILGQGPKLLIQFQNNGVVDDSQLPKDRFSAERLKGVDSTLKIQPAKLEDSAVYLCASLRGYSYNEQFFGPGTRLTVL.

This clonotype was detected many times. CDR3 sequence: CASSMDRNTQYF. In DNA form, the CDR3 reads TGTGCCAGCAGCATGGACAGAAATACGCAGTATTTT. This chain joins TRBV11-2 and TRBJ2-3; TRBD1 might be the D (6 bases). Germline CDR1 SGHAT, CDR2 FQNNGV. Trimming took off 5 bases at V and 7 bases at J, with 10 bases between the two ends. The CDR3 is made up of 12 amino acids. Full variable domain (missing parts from reference TRBV11-2 and TRBJ2-3): EAGVAQSPRYKIIEKRQSVAFWCNPISGHATLYWYQQILGQGPKLLIQFQNNGVVDDSQLPKDRFSAERLKGVDSTLKIQPAKLEDSAVYLCASSMDRNTQYFGPGTRLTVL.

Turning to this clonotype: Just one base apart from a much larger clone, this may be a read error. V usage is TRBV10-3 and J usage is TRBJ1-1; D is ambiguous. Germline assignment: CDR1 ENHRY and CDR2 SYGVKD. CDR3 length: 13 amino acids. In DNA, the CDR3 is TGTGCCATCGGTGAGTTTGGTAACACTGAAGCTTTCTTT. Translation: CAIGEFGNTEAFF.

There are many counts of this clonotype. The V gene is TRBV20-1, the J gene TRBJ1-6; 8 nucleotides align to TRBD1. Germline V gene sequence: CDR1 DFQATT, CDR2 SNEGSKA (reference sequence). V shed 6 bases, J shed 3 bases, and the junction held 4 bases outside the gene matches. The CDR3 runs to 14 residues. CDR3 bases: TGCAGTGCCCAGACAGGGGTCTATAATTCACCCCTCCACTTT. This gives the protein CSAQTGVYNSPLHF.

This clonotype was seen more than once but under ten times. CDR3 sequence (DNA): TGCGCCAGCAGCTTAGGACAGGGAAGGGTTCCCCTCCACTTT. Protein: CASSLGQGRVPLHF. The chain has TRBV5-1 and TRBJ1-6, with 8 bases aligning to TRBD1. Germline V gene data show CDR1 as SGHRS and CDR2 as YFSETQ. With 2 bases clipped from V and 13 bases from J, the junction kept 8 bases outside the gene matches. The CDR3 totals 14 residues.

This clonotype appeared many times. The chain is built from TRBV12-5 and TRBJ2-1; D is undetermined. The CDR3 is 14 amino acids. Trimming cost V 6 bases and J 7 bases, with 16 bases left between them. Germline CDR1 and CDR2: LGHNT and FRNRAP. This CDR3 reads CASGPLPLMNEQFF. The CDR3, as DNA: TGTGCTAGTGGCCCCCTCCCATTGATGAATGAGCAGTTCTTC.

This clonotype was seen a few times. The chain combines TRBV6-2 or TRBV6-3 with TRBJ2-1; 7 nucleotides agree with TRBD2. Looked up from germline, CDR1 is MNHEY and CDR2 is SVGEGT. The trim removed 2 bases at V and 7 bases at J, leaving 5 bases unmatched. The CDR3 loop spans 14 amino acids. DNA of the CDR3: TGTGCCAGCAGTTACCCGTCTAGCGGAAATGAGCAGTTCTTC. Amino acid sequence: CASSYPSSGNEQFF.